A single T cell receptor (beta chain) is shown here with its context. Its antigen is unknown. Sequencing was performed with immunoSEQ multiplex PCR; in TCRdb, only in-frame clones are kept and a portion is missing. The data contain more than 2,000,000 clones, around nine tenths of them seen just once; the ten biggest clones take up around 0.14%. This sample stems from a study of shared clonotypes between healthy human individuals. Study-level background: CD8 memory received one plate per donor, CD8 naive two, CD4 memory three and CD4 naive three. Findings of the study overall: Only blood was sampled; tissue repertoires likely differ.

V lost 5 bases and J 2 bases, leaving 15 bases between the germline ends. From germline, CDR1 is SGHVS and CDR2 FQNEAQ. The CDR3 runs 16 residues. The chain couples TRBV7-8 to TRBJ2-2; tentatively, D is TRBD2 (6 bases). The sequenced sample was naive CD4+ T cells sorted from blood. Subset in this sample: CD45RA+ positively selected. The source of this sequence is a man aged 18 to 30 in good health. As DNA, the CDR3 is TGTGCCAGCAGCGAAGCGGGTGGGATAAACACCGGGGAGCTGTTTTTT. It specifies CASSEAGGINTGELFF.